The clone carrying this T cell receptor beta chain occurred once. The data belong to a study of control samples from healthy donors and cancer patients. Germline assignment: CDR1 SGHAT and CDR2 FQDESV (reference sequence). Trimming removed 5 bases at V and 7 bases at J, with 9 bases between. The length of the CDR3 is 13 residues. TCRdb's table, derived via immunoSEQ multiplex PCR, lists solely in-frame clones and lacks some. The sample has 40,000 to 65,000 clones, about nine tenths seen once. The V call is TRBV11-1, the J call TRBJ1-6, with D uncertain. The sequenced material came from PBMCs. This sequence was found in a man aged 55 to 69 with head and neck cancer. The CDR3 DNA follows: TGTGCCAGCAGCGGCCCGAGCAATTCACCCCTCCACTTT. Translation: CASSGPSNSPLHF.